These 20 T cell receptor beta chains share one sample of origin, sequenced in a study of shared clonotypes between healthy human individuals. Using immunoSEQ multiplex PCR, the repertoire was profiled, and TCRdb retains in-frame clones only, with some absent. The table has 2 million to 3 million clones, approximately 94% seen once; the top ten hold roughly 0.15%. The sample comprised naive CD4+ T cells sorted from blood. The subset here: CD45RA+ positively selected. The receptors here all came from a man younger than 30 in good health.

This clone was detected a few times. This sample also contains other DNA sequences that code for the same CDR3. The rearrangement joins TRBV6-5 to TRBJ2-7; 7 nucleotides line up with TRBD1. The CDR3 contains 11 residues. After removal of 6 bases from V and 7 bases from J, the junction contained 3 bases not matched to a gene. From germline, CDR1 is MNHEY and CDR2 SVGAGI. Written as DNA, the CDR3 is TGTGCCAGCAGGAGGGGGCATGAGCAGTACTTC. Protein sequence: CASRRGHEQYF.

The chain employs TRBV9 and TRBJ1-6, with D tentatively TRBD1 (6 bases). With 4 bases removed from V and 7 bases from J, the gap between germline ends came to 15 bases. Germline V gene sequence: CDR1 SGDLS, CDR2 YYNGEE. The CDR3 is 15 amino acids. The CDR3 sequence is CASSIETGGNSPLHF. CDR3 nucleotides: TGTGCCAGCAGCATTGAGACAGGTGGCAATTCACCCCTCCACTTT.

The chain has TRBV5-4 and TRBJ1-5, with a tentative D call TRBD1 (5 bases). Germline V gene data show CDR1 as SGHNT and CDR2 as YYREEE (reference sequence). Deletions cut 0 bases from V and 7 bases from J, with 20 bases between. The CDR3 extends over 17 amino acids. The CDR3 loop reads CASSLVSGWQGWQPQHF. The CDR3 DNA is TGTGCCAGCAGCTTGGTTTCGGGTTGGCAGGGATGGCAGCCCCAGCATTTT.

The chain couples TRBV4-2 to TRBJ1-6; D call uncertain. The V gene lost 0 bases and the J gene lost 6 bases, with 9 bases spanning the gap. This CDR3 spans 15 amino acids. Germline values: CDR1 LGHNA, CDR2 YNFKEQ. The CDR3 nucleotides read TGTGCCAGCAGCCAAGACAAGATTACTAATTCACCCCTCCACTTT. Protein product: CASSQDKITNSPLHF.

The rearrangement uses TRBV30 and TRBJ2-2, with unresolved D. This CDR3 is 13 amino acids long. The ends were cut back, 8 bases at V and 0 bases at J, with 10 bases in the middle. Germline lookup yields CDR1 GTSNPN and CDR2 SVGIG (reference sequence). The CDR3 DNA is TGTGCCATTACCGGAACGAACACCGGGGAGCTGTTTTTT. It yields the protein CAITGTNTGELFF.

The chain uses TRBV6-6 and TRBJ2-7; D possibly corresponds to TRBD1 (6 bases). The CDR3 extends over 14 amino acids. Per the germline V gene, CDR1 is MNHNY and CDR2 is SVGAGI (reference sequence). V was trimmed by 2 bases and J by 4 bases, leaving 12 bases between them. CDR3 coding DNA: TGTGCCAGCAGTTACGGGTGGGGGCGGTACGAGCAGTACTTC. Its protein is CASSYGWGRYEQYF.

The V gene is TRBV18, the J gene TRBJ1-3; D not certain. Germline V CDR1 and CDR2: KGHSH, LQKENI. Trimming removed 0 bases at V and 0 bases at J, with 12 bases between. This CDR3 comprises 17 residues. This CDR3 is CASSPPLAVDSGNTIYF. Here the CDR3 DNA reads TGTGCCAGCTCACCACCGTTGGCGGTAGACTCTGGAAACACCATATATTTT.

In the case of this clone: The junction departs from germline at one end; a sequencing error may be responsible. The J gene is TRBJ2-5, the V gene TRBV25-1; D not resolved. The CDR3 has 13 residues. Germline V gene sequence: CDR1 MGHDK, CDR2 SYGVNS. As DNA, the CDR3 is TGTGCCACCAGTCTGACGAAGGGAGAGACCCAGTACTTC. The encoded protein is CATSLTKGETQYF. The entire variable domain, with the rest obtained from reference TRBV25-1 and TRBJ2-5, is as follows: EADIYQTPRYLVIGTGKKITLECSQTMGHDKMYWYQQDPGMELHLIHYSYGVNSTEKGDLSSESTVSRIRTEHFPLTLESARPSHTSQYLCATSLTKGETQYFGPGTRLLVL.

V is TRBV30 and J is TRBJ2-7, with 9 bases matching TRBD1. Looked up from germline, CDR1 is GTSNPN and CDR2 is SVGIG (reference sequence). CDR3 size: 16 residues. Trimming took 3 bases from V and 4 from J; bases not matched to a gene: 13. CDR3 loop: CAWSRLTGTGIYEQYF. CDR3 sequence (DNA): TGTGCCTGGAGCCGACTGACCGGGACAGGGATATACGAGCAGTACTTC.

The chain links TRBV14 to TRBJ2-7; possibly TRBD1 or TRBD2 for D (6 bases each). The germline V gene has CDR1 SGHDN and CDR2 FVKESK. V was clipped by 2 bases and J by 3 bases, with 17 bases between them. CDR3 size: 16 residues. The CDR3 DNA sequence: TGTGCCAGCAGCCAATTAACGAACGGGGGCTACTACGAGCAGTACTTC. Translation: CASSQLTNGGYYEQYF.

This clone was seen more than once but under ten times. The rearrangement links TRBV21-1 to TRBJ2-7; TRBD2, the table's D call, was not compared with the DNA. TRBV21-1 is a listed pseudogene. CDR3 size: 15 residues. DNA of the CDR3: TGTGCCAGCAGCGCCAACGGGGGGGCCCCCTACGAGCAGTACTTC. Translation gives CASSANGGAPYEQYF.

Turning to this clone: Other DNA sequences within the sample encode an identical CDR3. The chain has TRBV6-5 and TRBJ2-7; no firm D call. V was clipped by 0 bases and J by 2 bases, with 11 bases between them. Germline-derived CDR1 and CDR2 are MNHEY and SVGAGI. The CDR3 is 15 residues long. CDR3 sequence: CASSYSSGPPYEQYF. The CDR3 region has the DNA TGTGCCAGCAGTTACTCGTCAGGACCCCCCTACGAGCAGTACTTC.

This clone was seen just once. V usage is TRBV6-5 and J usage is TRBJ2-7; possible D gene TRBD2, 5 bases. CDR1 MNHEY and CDR2 SVGAGI come from the germline V gene. The CDR3 has 14 residues. V shed 8 bases and J shed 2 bases, with 16 bases lying between them. The CDR3 region is CASGRSSSTYEQYF. CDR3 sequence (DNA): TGTGCCAGCGGCCGGTCTAGCTCAACCTACGAGCAGTACTTC.

This chain connects TRBV11-2 to TRBJ2-3; perhaps TRBD1 as D (5 bases). V shed 5 bases and J shed 8 bases, with 8 bases lying between them. Germline CDR1 SGHAT, CDR2 FQNNGV. The CDR3 contains 11 residues. The CDR3 nucleotides are TGTGCCAGCAGCAACCAGGGTACGCAGTATTTT. This codes for CASSNQGTQYF.

The V gene is TRBV5-8, the J gene TRBJ2-7; unclear D gene. Germline V gives CDR1 SGHTS, CDR2 YDEGEE. The V gene lost 0 bases and the J gene lost 1 base, with 14 bases spanning the gap. The CDR3 is 16 amino acids. As DNA, the CDR3 is TGTGCCAGCAGCTTGGAGTCAGGAAGGGATTCCTACGAGCAGTACTTC. It codes for CASSLESGRDSYEQYF.

The V and J genes are TRBV28 and TRBJ1-4, with a weak D call TRBD1 (6 bases). Germline values: CDR1 MDHEN, CDR2 SYDVKM. The length of the CDR3 is 17 residues. The germline V and J ends were trimmed by 2 bases and 4 bases, with 17 bases remaining between them. CDR3 region: CASSLSTGSRGNEKLFF. As DNA, the CDR3 is TGTGCCAGCAGTTTAAGTACAGGGAGCCGGGGTAATGAAAAACTGTTTTTT.

The genes are TRBV28 and TRBJ2-2; the D is unclear. The CDR3 has 14 residues. Germline V gene lookup returns CDR1 MDHEN and CDR2 SYDVKM. The V gene lost 8 bases and the J gene lost 2 bases, with 12 bases spanning the gap. The CDR3: CASFHSLNTGELFF. DNA for the CDR3: TGTGCCAGCTTCCACAGCTTAAACACCGGGGAGCTGTTTTTT.

The rearrangement joins TRBV7-2 to TRBJ2-3; 13 bases agree with TRBD2. Germline trimming cut 5 bases from V and 0 bases from J; bases unmatched to any gene: 11. Germline CDR1 is SGHTA and CDR2 is FQGNSA. This CDR3 has 19 residues. CDR3 in amino acids: CASSKLGLAGRGSTDTQYF. CDR3 coding DNA: TGTGCCAGCAGCAAATTGGGACTAGCGGGAAGGGGCAGCACAGATACGCAGTATTTT.

This clone was found a few times. The chain joins TRBV5-1 to TRBJ1-1; TRBD1 might be the D (5 bases). V shed 4 bases and J shed 2 bases, with 15 bases lying between them. The germline CDR1 and CDR2 sequences are SGHRS and YFSETQ. This CDR3 contains 15 residues. The CDR3 is CASSPTITGNTEAFF. The CDR3 DNA is TGCGCCAGCAGCCCGACTATTACAGGAAACACTGAAGCTTTCTTT. Combining the CDR3 with reference TRBV5-1 and TRBJ1-1 gives the whole variable domain KAGVTQTPRYLIKTRGQQVTLSCSPISGHRSVSWYQQTPGQGLQFLFEYFSETQRNKGNFPGRFSGRQFSNSRSEMNVSTLELGDSALYLCASSPTITGNTEAFFGQGTRLTVV.

The chain has TRBV19 and TRBJ2-2; TRBD1 matches at 7 bases. The CDR3 spans 16 residues. From germline, CDR1 is LNHDA and CDR2 SQIVND (reference sequence). The J segment lost 1 base and the V segment lost 3 bases, leaving 5 bases of the junction unmatched. CDR3 amino acids: CASSIGTELNTGELFF. The CDR3 DNA reads TGTGCCAGTAGTATCGGGACAGAATTGAACACCGGGGAGCTGTTTTTT.